One and the same sample provided the 28 T cell receptor beta chains below, sequenced in a study of T cells in Graves' hyperthyroidism and ophthalmopathy. Authors of the study amplified TCR beta CDR3 regions from RNA transcripts. RT-PCR in the first round (using the HTBI primer set) targeted the TCR CDR3. TCRdb called the multiplex PCR reads again in MiXCR, with one record for every CDR3 protein. The sample lists roughly 380,000 distinct CDR3 sequences, 15% to 20% occurring once. The source material was blood. Receptors originate from a woman in her thirties or forties with Graves' ophthalmopathy.

This clonotype was counted at least ten times. V is TRBV2 and J is TRBJ2-3, with D unresolved. The ends were cut back, 7 bases at V and 0 bases at J, with 8 bases in the middle. CDR3 size: 13 residues. CDR1 is SNHLY and CDR2 is FYNNEI in the germline V gene. In nucleotides, the CDR3 is TGTGCCAGCACAGCGCGCAGCACAGATACGCAGTATTTT. It codes for CASTARSTDTQYF.

This clonotype was recorded once. V and J are TRBV28 and TRBJ2-7; D is perhaps TRBD1 (6 bases). Germline V gene lookup returns CDR1 MDHEN and CDR2 SYDVKM. The CDR3 has 17 amino acids. V dropped 3 bases and J dropped 2 bases, with 20 bases sitting between them. CDR3 DNA sequence: TGTGCCAGCAGTTTGGACTGGACAGTTGGATACACCTACGAGCAGTACTTC. Protein product: CASSLDWTVGYTYEQYF. Full variable domain (outside the CDR3, taken from reference TRBV28 and TRBJ2-7): DVKVTQSSRYLVKRTGEKVFLECVQDMDHENMFWYRQDPGLGLRLIYFSYDVKMKEKGDIPEGYSVSREKKERFSLILESASTNQTSMYLCASSLDWTVGYTYEQYFGPGTRLTVT.

This clonotype showed up many times. The chain has TRBV30 and TRBJ2-2; TRBD1 matches 10 bases. Germline CDR1 is GTSNPN and CDR2 is SVGIG (reference sequence). After removal of 0 bases from V and 3 bases from J, the junction contained 4 bases not matched to a gene. CDR3 length: 16 residues. CDR3 amino acids: CAWSVLGTGDTGELFF. CDR3 coding DNA: TGTGCCTGGAGTGTACTGGGGACAGGGGACACCGGGGAGCTGTTTTTT.

This clonotype has at least ten counts. The rearrangement joins TRBV5-6 to TRBJ1-2, with 10 positions matching TRBD1. Germline V gene lookup returns CDR1 SGHDT and CDR2 YYEEEE. Trimming took 4 bases from V and 6 from J; bases not matched to a gene: 3. This CDR3 has 13 amino acids. The CDR3 coding sequence is TGTGCCAGCAGCGTGGGACAGGGGAATGGCTACACCTTC. Protein sequence: CASSVGQGNGYTF.

This clonotype was found many times. The chain has TRBV6-1 and TRBJ2-5; D possibly corresponds to TRBD2 (7 bases). Germline-derived CDR1 and CDR2 are MNHNS and SASEGT. This CDR3 has 15 amino acids. Between the trimmed V and J ends, which lost 2 bases and 1 base, there was a span of 11 bases. The CDR3 loop reads CASSEQGGGQETQYF. The CDR3 coding sequence is TGTGCCAGCAGTGAACAGGGAGGGGGCCAAGAGACCCAGTACTTC.

V usage is TRBV12-3 or TRBV12-4 and J usage is TRBJ1-1; 7 positions match TRBD1. The V gene end was trimmed by 5 bases and the J gene end by 3 bases; junction bases not matched to a gene: 6. The CDR3 runs to 14 residues. CDR3 residues: CASSAQGMYTEAFF. CDR3 DNA sequence: TGTGCCAGCAGTGCACAGGGGATGTACACTGAAGCTTTCTTT.

The chain employs TRBV6-2 or TRBV6-3 and TRBJ2-2; D unresolved. The CDR3 is 14 amino acids. The V and J ends lost 6 bases and 1 base respectively, with 9 bases between them. The V gene's germline CDR1 is MNHEY and CDR2 SVGEGT. The DNA for the CDR3 is TGTGCCAGCAGAAGATGGGAGAACACCGGGGAGCTGTTTTTT. Residues: CASRRWENTGELFF.

The chain is built from TRBV4-1 and TRBJ2-5; 14 nucleotides agree with TRBD2. V shed 5 bases and J 1 base; nucleotides not matched to a gene: 3. This CDR3 comprises 16 residues. CDR1 is MGHRA, CDR2 YSYEKL, per germline. As DNA, the CDR3 is TGCGCCAGCAGCGAGGGACTAGCGGGAGTCCAAGAGACCCAGTACTTC. It yields the protein CASSEGLAGVQETQYF.

This clonotype was counted at least ten times. CDR3 DNA: TGTGCCAGCAGCTTCGGGACTAGCGGGAGGTTAGCCGGGGAGCTGTTTTTT. It is translated as CASSFGTSGRLAGELFF. The chain employs TRBV11-2 and TRBJ2-2; 15 bases are shared with TRBD2. Germline V CDR1 and CDR2: SGHAT, FQNNGV. The trim removed 3 bases at V and 6 bases at J, leaving 5 bases unmatched. This CDR3 has 17 residues.

V is TRBV12-3 or TRBV12-4 and J is TRBJ1-1; D is unresolved. The CDR3 length is 14 residues. V lost 7 bases, J lost 1 base, and 13 bases lay in between. CDR3 DNA: TGTGCCAGCACCACAGCTCGGGCGAACACTGAAGCTTTCTTT. Residues: CASTTARANTEAFF.

This clonotype occurred once. The chain links TRBV6-1 to TRBJ2-2; 8 bases match TRBD1. The CDR3 contains 14 residues. CDR1 is MNHNS, CDR2 SASEGT, per germline. Trimming removed 8 bases from V and 1 base from J; junction bases left unmatched: 3. As DNA, the CDR3 is TGTGCCAGCCCCGGGACAGGGAACACCGGGGAGCTGTTTTTT. This gives the protein CASPGTGNTGELFF.

This clonotype was recorded at least ten times. The V gene is TRBV28, the J gene TRBJ1-5, with 8 positions matching TRBD1. With 5 bases clipped from V and 6 bases from J, the junction kept 12 bases outside the gene matches. The germline V gene has CDR1 MDHEN and CDR2 SYDVKM. The CDR3 spans 16 residues. CDR3: CASSALLAGGSQPQHF. The CDR3, as DNA: TGTGCCAGCAGTGCCCTTTTGGCAGGGGGCAGTCAGCCCCAGCATTTT.

The chain uses TRBV6-2 or TRBV6-3 and TRBJ1-5; D perhaps matches TRBD1 (5 bases). Trimming took off 9 bases at V and 2 bases at J, with 11 bases between the two ends. The CDR3 is made up of 13 amino acids. Germline CDR1 MNHEY, CDR2 SVGEGT. Here the CDR3 DNA reads TGTGCCAGTAGGTGGGGGGGCAATCAGCCCCAGCATTTT. This codes for CASRWGGNQPQHF.

Many counts were recorded for this clonotype. The chain has TRBV27 and TRBJ2-5; the match to TRBD2 covers 9 bases. The trim removed 1 base at V and 2 bases at J, leaving 14 bases unmatched. The CDR3 is 19 residues long. Germline CDR1 is MNHEY and CDR2 is SMNVEV (reference sequence). The DNA for the CDR3 is TGTGCCAGCAGTTTATTTTTTCGGGGTAGCGGGAGAAATCAAGAGACCCAGTACTTC. Its protein product is CASSLFFRGSGRNQETQYF.

This clonotype has a single count. A much larger clone is a single base away; this may be a read error. The gene calls are TRBV9 and TRBJ1-2, with TRBD1 as a possible D gene (5 bases). Trimming took off 0 bases at V and 4 bases at J, with 16 bases between the two ends. The CDR3 has 16 amino acids. CDR1 SGDLS and CDR2 YYNGEE come from the germline V gene. CDR3 nucleotides: TGTGCCAGCAGCGTAGCGGCGAGGGGACGGTCCTATGGCTACACCTTC. Encoded protein: CASSVAARGRSYGYTF.

This clonotype was recorded at least ten times. V is TRBV6-5 and J is TRBJ1-3; TRBD1 agrees at 7 bases. Trimming at V came to 8 bases and at J to 0 bases, leaving 7 bases not matched to a gene. Germline V gene lookup returns CDR1 MNHEY and CDR2 SVGAGI. The CDR3 extends over 15 amino acids. The CDR3 DNA is TGTGCCAGCGCTTCCGGGACAGTCTCTGGAAACACCATATATTTT. Protein product: CASASGTVSGNTIYF.

This clonotype was detected ten times or more. V usage is TRBV6-1 and J usage is TRBJ2-7, with D perhaps matching TRBD1 (6 bases). This CDR3 is 13 amino acids long. Per the germline V gene, CDR1 is MNHNS and CDR2 is SASEGT. V was shortened by 6 bases and J by 6 bases, with 15 bases between the two germline ends. For the CDR3, the DNA is TGTGCCAGCAGGCAGGGGTGGGCTTCCGAGCAGTACTTC. Its translation: CASRQGWASEQYF.

In this sample, this clonotype turned up many times. The V and J genes are TRBV28 and TRBJ1-5; possibly TRBD1 for D (5 bases). Germline loops: CDR1 MDHEN, CDR2 SYDVKM. Trimming shortened V by 3 bases and J by 4 bases, and 10 bases separated the two germline ends. The CDR3 spans 14 residues. CDR3 sequence: CASSFWGENQPQHF. DNA for the CDR3: TGTGCCAGCAGTTTTTGGGGGGAAAATCAGCCCCAGCATTTT.

This clonotype was picked up many times. Since no conserved phenylalanine or tryptophan closes the CDR3, a read error is the likely cause. J is TRBJ1-1 and V is TRBV19; no clear D. This CDR3 spans 13 amino acids. Germline V gives CDR1 LNHDA, CDR2 SQIVND (reference sequence). Trimming pared 2 bases from V and 5 bases from J, leaving 9 bases between. The DNA for the CDR3 is TGTGCCAGTAGTATACGGGAGAGGACTGAAGCTTTCTCT. Translation gives CASSIRERTEAFS.

This clonotype was counted ten times or more. This rearrangement joins TRBV20-1 to TRBJ2-2; 11 bases align to TRBD2. Per the germline V gene, CDR1 is DFQATT and CDR2 is SNEGSKA (reference sequence). The CDR3 is made up of 18 amino acids. V dropped 1 base and J dropped 0; count of bases not matched to a gene: 7. The CDR3 loop is CSARALAGVRTNTGELFF. The CDR3 bases are TGCAGTGCTAGAGCACTAGCGGGAGTGCGTACGAACACCGGGGAGCTGTTTTTT.

This clonotype was seen at least ten times. The CDR3 reads CASSPTGVQNIQYF. CDR3 nucleotide sequence: TGTGCCAGCAGTCCGACAGGGGTCCAAAACATTCAGTACTTC. V usage is TRBV28 and J usage is TRBJ2-4; TRBD1 matches 8 bases. The junction had 5 bases not matched to a gene; V was cut back by 5 bases and J by 5 bases. Germline V CDR1 and CDR2: MDHEN, SYDVKM. The CDR3 length is 14 residues.

This clonotype was counted many times. The chain uses TRBV11-1 and TRBJ2-7; 7 positions agree with TRBD2. Germline V lookup: CDR1 SGHAT, CDR2 FQDESV (reference sequence). The junction had 9 bases not matched to a gene; V was cut back by 4 bases and J by 3 bases. This CDR3 comprises 15 residues. CDR3 DNA sequence: TGTGCCAGCAGCTCCGAAGGACGGGAGGACTACGAGCAGTACTTC. This codes for CASSSEGREDYEQYF.

This clonotype was detected ten times or more. The genes are TRBV19 and TRBJ1-1; no definite D call. Germline CDR1 is LNHDA and CDR2 is SQIVND (reference sequence). Trimming stripped 5 bases from V and 1 base from J, with 8 bases between. The CDR3 runs 13 residues. CDR3: CASSQLGNTEAFF. The CDR3 bases are TGTGCCAGTAGTCAGTTGGGGAACACTGAAGCTTTCTTT.

This clonotype appeared many times. CDR3 bases: TGTGCCAGCAGTAGGGGGGGTAGTTTTCCCTACGAGCAGTACTTC. This translates into CASSRGGSFPYEQYF. The chain recombines TRBV27 with TRBJ2-7; D perhaps matches TRBD2 (7 bases). Germline loops: CDR1 MNHEY, CDR2 SMNVEV (reference sequence). The germline V and J ends were trimmed by 5 bases and 2 bases, with 16 bases remaining between them. The CDR3 totals 15 residues.

This sequence joins TRBV6-1 and TRBJ1-2; TRBD1 agrees at 9 bases. The CDR3 has 16 residues. Trimming took 6 bases from V and 0 from J; bases not matched to a gene: 8. Germline V CDR1 and CDR2: MNHNS, SASEGT. In DNA, the CDR3 is TGTGCCAGCAGCTCGCCGGGACAGGGCTCTAACTATGGCTACACCTTC. Translated: CASSSPGQGSNYGYTF.

At least ten counts were recorded for this clonotype. This chain connects TRBV12-3 or TRBV12-4 to TRBJ1-3; D remains ambiguous. The CDR3 spans 13 residues. V lost 3 bases to trimming and J lost 4 bases, with 7 bases between them. CDR3 protein: CASSLKEGNTIYF. The CDR3 nucleotides are TGTGCCAGCAGTTTGAAGGAGGGAAACACCATATATTTT.

This clonotype was seen ten or more times. The chain recombines TRBV28 with TRBJ2-5; D is possibly TRBD2 (6 bases). Germline loops: CDR1 MDHEN, CDR2 SYDVKM. The CDR3 is made up of 13 amino acids. V shed 4 bases and J shed 3 bases, with 9 bases lying between them. The CDR3 is CASSYGTEETQYF. As DNA, the CDR3 is TGTGCCAGCAGTTACGGGACTGAAGAGACCCAGTACTTC.

The sample holds many counts of this clonotype. V and J are TRBV20-1 and TRBJ2-7, with D unclear. The CDR3 sequence is 15 residues long. Germline lookup yields CDR1 DFQATT and CDR2 SNEGSKA (reference sequence). V gave up 0 bases and J gave up 6 bases, with 18 bases separating them. The CDR3 spells CSARDSRPNGLEQYF. The CDR3 DNA reads as TGCAGTGCTAGAGATTCCCGGCCAAATGGGCTCGAGCAGTACTTC.